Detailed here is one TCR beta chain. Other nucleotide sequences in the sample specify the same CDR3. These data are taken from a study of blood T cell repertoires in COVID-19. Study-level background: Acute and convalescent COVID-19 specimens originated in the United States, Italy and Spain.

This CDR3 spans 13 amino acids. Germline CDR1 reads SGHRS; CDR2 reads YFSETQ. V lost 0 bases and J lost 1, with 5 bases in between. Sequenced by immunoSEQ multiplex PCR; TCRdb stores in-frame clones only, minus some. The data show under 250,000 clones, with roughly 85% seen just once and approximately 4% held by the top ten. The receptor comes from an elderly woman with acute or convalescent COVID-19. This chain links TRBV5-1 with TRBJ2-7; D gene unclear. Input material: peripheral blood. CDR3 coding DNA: TGCGCCAGCAGCTTGGCGAGTTCCTACGAGCAGTACTTC. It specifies CASSLASSYEQYF.